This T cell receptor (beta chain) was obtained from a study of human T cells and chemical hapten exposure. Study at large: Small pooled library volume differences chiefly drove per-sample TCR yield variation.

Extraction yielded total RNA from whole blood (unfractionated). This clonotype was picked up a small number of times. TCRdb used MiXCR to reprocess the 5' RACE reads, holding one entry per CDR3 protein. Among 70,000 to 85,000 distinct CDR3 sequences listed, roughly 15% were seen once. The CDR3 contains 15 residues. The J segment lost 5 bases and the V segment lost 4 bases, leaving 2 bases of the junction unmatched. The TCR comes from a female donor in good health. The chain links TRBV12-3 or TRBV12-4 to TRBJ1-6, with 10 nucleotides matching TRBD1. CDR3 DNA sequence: TGTGCCAGCAGTTGGGGACAGGGGAATAATTCACCCCTCCACTTT. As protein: CASSWGQGNNSPLHF.